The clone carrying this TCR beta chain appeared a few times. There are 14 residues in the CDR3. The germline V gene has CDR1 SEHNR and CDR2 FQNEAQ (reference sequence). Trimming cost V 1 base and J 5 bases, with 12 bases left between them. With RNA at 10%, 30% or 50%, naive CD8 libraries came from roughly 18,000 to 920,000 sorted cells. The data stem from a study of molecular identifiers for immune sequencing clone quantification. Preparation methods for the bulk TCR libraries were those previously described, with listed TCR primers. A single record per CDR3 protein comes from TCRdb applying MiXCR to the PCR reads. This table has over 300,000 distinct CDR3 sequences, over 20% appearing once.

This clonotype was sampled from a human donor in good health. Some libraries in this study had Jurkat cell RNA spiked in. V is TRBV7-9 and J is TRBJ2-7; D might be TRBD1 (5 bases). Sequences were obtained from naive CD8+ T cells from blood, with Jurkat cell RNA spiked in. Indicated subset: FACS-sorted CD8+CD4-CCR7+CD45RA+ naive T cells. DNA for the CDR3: TGTGCCAGCAGCTTAGTGGCGGCCAGGGACGAGCAGTACTTC. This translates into CASSLVAARDEQYF.